The present TCR beta chain was sequenced within a study of early T cells in non-severe SARS-CoV-2 infection. The CDR3 has 16 residues. The V and J ends lost 7 bases and 2 bases respectively, with 17 bases between them. TCRdb recomputed calls from the 5' RACE reads with MiXCR, one row per CDR3 protein. The sample records about 30,000 distinct CDR3 sequences, 5% to 5.5% being singletons. This clonotype has more than one count but fewer than ten. The chain employs TRBV12-3 or TRBV12-4 and TRBJ2-2; the D call may be TRBD1 or TRBD2 (5 bases each). Sequenced: whole blood. The TCR was taken from an adult who was a healthcare worker with PCR-confirmed SARS-CoV-2 infection or an uninfected control (not recorded which). DNA for the CDR3: TGTGCCAGCACCCTAGGGACCAGCCCCAACACCGGGGAGCTGTTTTTT. As protein: CASTLGTSPNTGELFF.